The 16 T cell receptor beta chains listed next were all sequenced from one sample in a study of blood T cell repertoires in COVID-19. Generated by immunoSEQ multiplex PCR, the TCRdb table keeps only in-frame clones and is missing some. This sample has more than 70,000 clones, with approximately 80% found just once. The sequencing input was peripheral blood. The origin of the receptors is a woman in her sixties or seventies with acute or convalescent COVID-19.

This chain connects TRBV7-3 to TRBJ2-3, with 8 bases identical to TRBD2. The CDR3 is made up of 17 amino acids. J lost 0 bases, V lost 2 bases, and 7 bases had no gene match. Germline V gene lookup returns CDR1 SGHTA and CDR2 FQGTGA. The CDR3 spells CASSLAAGTRSTDTQYF. The CDR3 DNA is TGTGCCAGCAGCTTAGCTGCCGGGACTAGGAGCACAGATACGCAGTATTTT. The variable domain in full, completed from reference TRBV7-3 and TRBJ2-3, reads GAGVSQTPSNKVTEKGKYVELRCDPISGHTALYWYRQSLGQGPEFLIYFQGTGAADDSGLPNDRFFAVRPEGSVSTLKIQRTERGDSAVYLCASSLAAGTRSTDTQYFGPGTRLTVL.

This chain uses TRBV5-1 with TRBJ2-1; 12 nucleotides agree with TRBD2. CDR1 is SGHRS, CDR2 YFSETQ, per germline. CDR3 length: 17 amino acids. The J segment lost 5 bases and the V segment lost 3 bases, leaving 9 bases of the junction unmatched. CDR3 in amino acids: CASSYRTSGIPNNEQFF. The CDR3 nucleotides read TGCGCCAGCAGCTACCGGACTAGCGGGATTCCCAACAATGAGCAGTTCTTC.

DNA for the CDR3: TGCGCCAGCAGCCAAGATCAAGCCTATGGCTACACCTTC. Its translation: CASSQDQAYGYTF. V is TRBV4-1 and J is TRBJ1-2, with D unclear. V was shortened by 0 bases and J by 4 bases, with 6 bases between the two germline ends. Germline loops: CDR1 MGHRA, CDR2 YSYEKL. The CDR3 extends over 13 amino acids.

The chain couples TRBV6-5 to TRBJ2-1; 7 bases are shared with TRBD1. The V gene's germline CDR1 is MNHEY and CDR2 SVGAGI. CDR3 length: 16 amino acids. Germline trimming cut 0 bases from V and 2 bases from J; bases unmatched to any gene: 4. CDR3 sequence: CASSYSRQGAYNEQFF. In DNA form, the CDR3 reads TGTGCCAGCAGTTACTCGAGACAGGGTGCCTACAATGAGCAGTTCTTC.

This clone was detected only once. The chain joins TRBV4-2 to TRBJ1-5, with TRBD1 as a possible D gene (5 bases). The CDR3 contains 15 residues. The V end was cut by 4 bases, the J end by 0 bases, with 10 bases between. CDR1 and CDR2 from the germline V gene are LGHNA and YNFKEQ. Here the CDR3 DNA reads TGTGCCAGCAGCCTCGGGGGGGATAGCAATCAGCCCCAGCATTTT. Its protein product is CASSLGGDSNQPQHF.

The V and J genes are TRBV5-8 and TRBJ2-7; D may be TRBD2 (6 bases). Per germline, CDR1 SGHTS and CDR2 YDEGEE. V lost 1 base and J 0 bases, leaving 14 bases between the germline ends. The CDR3 sequence is 16 residues long. Here the CDR3 DNA reads TGTGCCAGCAGCTTGACGGGACTCCGGAGCTCCTACGAGCAGTACTTC. Its translation: CASSLTGLRSSYEQYF.

V usage is TRBV19 and J usage is TRBJ2-7; D is possibly TRBD1 (5 bases). The CDR3 consists of 16 residues. Germline CDR1 and CDR2: LNHDA and SQIVND (reference sequence). V was cut by 6 bases and J by 0 bases, with 18 bases left in between. The CDR3 protein is CASRKYGQGDSYEQYF. CDR3 coding DNA: TGTGCCAGTAGGAAATATGGGCAGGGCGACTCCTACGAGCAGTACTTC.

In this sample, this clone turned up once. V gene TRBV9 combines with J gene TRBJ2-1; TRBD1 is a possible D gene (6 bases). Germline-derived CDR1 and CDR2 are SGDLS and YYNGEE. V was clipped by 5 bases and J by 8 bases, with 14 bases between them. CDR3 length equals 13 residues. This chain's CDR3 is CASRPEQGYEQFF. In DNA, the CDR3 is TGTGCCAGCAGGCCCGAACAGGGCTATGAGCAGTTCTTC.

The chain uses TRBV29-1 and TRBJ2-4; possibly TRBD1 for D (6 bases). Trimming pared 1 base from V and 4 bases from J, leaving 14 bases between. The germline gives CDR1 SQVTM, CDR2 ANQGSEA. The CDR3 is 15 amino acids. The CDR3 spells CSVEVDSGFKNIQYF. The CDR3, as DNA: TGCAGCGTTGAAGTGGACAGCGGATTTAAAAACATTCAGTACTTC.

J is TRBJ2-3 and V is TRBV7-9, with 9 bases fitting TRBD2. V was pared by 5 bases and J by 2 bases, with 5 bases of the junction left unmatched. The germline CDR1 and CDR2 sequences are SEHNR and FQNEAQ (reference sequence). CDR3 length: 15 amino acids. CDR3 nucleotides: TGTGCCAGCAGCGTGACTAGCGGAAACACAGATACGCAGTATTTT. This gives the protein CASSVTSGNTDTQYF.

The CDR3 DNA sequence: TGTGCCAGCAGCTCCCGACGCGGACAGTTTGAAGCTTTCTTT. Translating it yields CASSSRRGQFEAFF. The chain links TRBV5-4 to TRBJ1-1, with D perhaps matching TRBD1 (6 bases). Trimming stripped 3 bases from V and 7 bases from J, with 16 bases between. The germline V gene has CDR1 SGHNT and CDR2 YYREEE (reference sequence). The CDR3 loop spans 14 amino acids.

This chain links TRBV2 with TRBJ1-5; D is undetermined. CDR3 length: 14 amino acids. Per germline, CDR1 SNHLY and CDR2 FYNNEI. Trimming removed 6 bases from V and 2 bases from J, with 11 bases in between. CDR3 DNA: TGTGCCAGCAGAATCCTACTTGGCAATCAGCCCCAGCATTTT. It codes for CASRILLGNQPQHF.

The genes are TRBV5-1 and TRBJ2-1; 9 bases agree with TRBD2. The CDR3 runs to 14 residues. V was pared by 3 bases and J by 9 bases, with 7 bases of the junction left unmatched. Germline V gene lookup returns CDR1 SGHRS and CDR2 YFSETQ. The CDR3 DNA reads as TGCGCCAGCAGCTGGACTAGCGTTACGTCTGAGCAGTTCTTC. It yields the protein CASSWTSVTSEQFF.

The gene calls are TRBV7-9 and TRBJ1-1, with TRBD1 matching 11 bases. Germline assignment: CDR1 SEHNR and CDR2 FQNEAQ (reference sequence). The CDR3 is 16 amino acids. The junction had 9 bases not matched to a gene; V was cut back by 5 bases and J by 4 bases. CDR3 sequence: CASSHRDRGGGTEAFF. As DNA, the CDR3 is TGTGCCAGCAGCCACCGGGACAGGGGGGGTGGCACTGAAGCTTTCTTT. Full variable domain (missing parts from reference TRBV7-9 and TRBJ1-1): DTGVSQNPRHKITKRGQNVTFRCDPISEHNRLYWYRQTLGQGPEFLTYFQNEAQLEKSRLLSDRFSAERPKGSFSTLEIQRTEQGDSAMYLCASSHRDRGGGTEAFFGQGTRLTVV.

The chain couples TRBV5-4 to TRBJ2-1, with D perhaps matching TRBD2 (5 bases). Germline V gives CDR1 SGHNT, CDR2 YYREEE (reference sequence). V was clipped by 4 bases and J by 0 bases, with 8 bases between them. The CDR3 sequence is 14 residues long. CDR3 sequence reads: CASSNDYSYNEQFF. The CDR3 DNA sequence: TGTGCCAGCAGCAACGACTACTCCTACAATGAGCAGTTCTTC.

This clone was counted once. The chain employs TRBV6-1 and TRBJ2-3; 10 positions agree with TRBD2. V lost 3 bases to trimming and J lost 2 bases; unmatched junction nucleotides: 5. The CDR3 totals 16 residues. Germline V gene sequence: CDR1 MNHNS, CDR2 SASEGT. CDR3 coding DNA: TGTGCCAGCAGTGATTGGACTAGCGGTTTCACAGATACGCAGTATTTT. Its translation: CASSDWTSGFTDTQYF.